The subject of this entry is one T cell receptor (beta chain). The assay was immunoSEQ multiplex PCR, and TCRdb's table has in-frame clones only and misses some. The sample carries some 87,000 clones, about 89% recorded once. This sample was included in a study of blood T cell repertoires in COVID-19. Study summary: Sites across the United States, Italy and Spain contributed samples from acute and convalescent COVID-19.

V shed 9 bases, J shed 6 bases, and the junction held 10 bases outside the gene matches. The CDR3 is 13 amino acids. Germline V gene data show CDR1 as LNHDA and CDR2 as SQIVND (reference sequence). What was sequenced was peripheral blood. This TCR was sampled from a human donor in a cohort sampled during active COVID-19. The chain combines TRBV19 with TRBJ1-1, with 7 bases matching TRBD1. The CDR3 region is CASNGQDLSEAFF. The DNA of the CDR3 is TGTGCCAGCAACGGACAGGATCTCTCTGAAGCTTTCTTT.